These 9 T cell receptor beta chains share one sample of origin, sequenced in a study of cytomegalovirus exposure and HLA in healthy donors. Some clones are missing from TCRdb's copy, which holds only in-frame ones; the method was immunoSEQ multiplex PCR. The sample has 150,000 or so clones; about nine tenths are singletons. Sequencing was carried out using PBMCs. The receptors here all came from a woman in her 30s in good health and CMV-seropositive.

V and J are TRBV6-1 and TRBJ1-1, with D possibly matching TRBD1 (5 bases). Trimming shortened V by 4 bases and J by 3 bases, and 21 bases separated the two germline ends. Germline CDR1 is MNHNS and CDR2 is SASEGT. This CDR3 has 17 residues. The CDR3 region is CASSVSGRPAFYTEAFF. DNA of the CDR3: TGTGCCAGCAGTGTCTCAGGGCGCCCGGCCTTTTACACTGAAGCTTTCTTT.

The V gene is TRBV15, the J gene TRBJ2-7, with a weak D call TRBD2 (5 bases). Trimming stripped 4 bases from V and 6 bases from J, with 22 bases between. CDR1 is LNHNV, CDR2 YYDKDF, per germline (reference sequence). CDR3 length: 16 residues. The CDR3 region has the DNA TGTGCCACCAGCATTAGTCCCGAACCTAGCCGCCTCGAGCAGTACTTC. It encodes CATSISPEPSRLEQYF.

The V call is TRBV27, the J call TRBJ1-1, with D possibly being TRBD1 (5 bases). The CDR3 is made up of 16 amino acids. Germline V gene sequence: CDR1 MNHEY, CDR2 SMNVEV (reference sequence). Trimming took 3 bases from V and 0 from J, leaving 14 bases between them. CDR3: CASSFRSRGMNTEAFF. CDR3 DNA: TGTGCCAGCAGTTTTAGGTCTCGGGGGATGAACACTGAAGCTTTCTTT.

The V call is TRBV7-2, the J call TRBJ1-2; tentative D call: TRBD1 (6 bases). This CDR3 is 15 amino acids long. In germline, CDR1 is SGHTA, CDR2 FQGNSA. V was pared by 1 base and J by 6 bases, with 15 bases between. The DNA of the CDR3 is TGTGCCAGCAGCTTAGTGGGCAGGGGCATCGATGGCTACACCTTC. Amino acids: CASSLVGRGIDGYTF.

This chain links TRBV10-1 with TRBJ2-7; 8 bases are shared with TRBD2. The CDR3 sequence is 13 residues long. CDR1 is WNHNN and CDR2 is SYGVQD in the germline V gene (reference sequence). Trimming took 3 bases from V and 5 from J; bases not matched to a gene: 3. The CDR3 DNA follows: TGCGCCAGCAGTGAATCCGGGGGGGACGAGCAGTACTTC. This sequence encodes CASSESGGDEQYF.

This clone was counted a few times. The chain has TRBV4-1 and TRBJ2-7; 7 nucleotides line up with TRBD1. V lost 0 bases to trimming and J lost 7 bases; unmatched junction nucleotides: 15. Germline V gene sequence: CDR1 MGHRA, CDR2 YSYEKL. The CDR3 extends over 17 amino acids. The CDR3 loop reads CASSQESKTGLTGEQYF. Written as DNA, the CDR3 is TGCGCCAGCAGCCAAGAGAGTAAGACAGGCCTGACAGGGGAGCAGTACTTC.

This chain joins TRBV10-1 and TRBJ2-2, with D perhaps matching TRBD2 (7 bases). Trimming stripped 5 bases from V and 0 bases from J, with 10 bases between. Germline assignment: CDR1 WNHNN and CDR2 SYGVQD (reference sequence). The CDR3 extends over 15 amino acids. The CDR3 bases are TGCGCCAGCAGTCGGGGGGCCACGAACACCGGGGAGCTGTTTTTT. It yields the protein CASSRGATNTGELFF.

The chain recombines TRBV18 with TRBJ1-2; perhaps TRBD1 as D (5 bases). Germline CDR1 reads KGHSH; CDR2 reads LQKENI. The V end was cut by 6 bases, the J end by 3 bases, with 11 bases between. This CDR3 has 13 amino acids. CDR3: CASSPTVYYGYTF. The CDR3 DNA reads as TGTGCCAGCTCGCCGACAGTTTACTATGGCTACACCTTC. The full variable domain, completed using reference TRBV18 and TRBJ1-2, is NAGVMQNPRHLVRRRGQEARLRCSPMKGHSHVYWYRQLPEEGLKFMVYLQKENIIDESGMPKERFSAEFPKEGPSILRIQQVVRGDSAAYFCASSPTVYYGYTFGSGTRLTVV.

The chain uses TRBV5-6 and TRBJ2-1; no definite D call. Germline V CDR1 and CDR2: SGHDT, YYEEEE. V lost 6 bases and J lost 8, with 12 bases in between. The CDR3 spans 12 residues. The CDR3, as DNA: TGTGCCAGCACCCACTCCCGGTATGAGCAGTTCTTC. Amino acid sequence: CASTHSRYEQFF. Together with reference TRBV5-6 and TRBJ2-1, the CDR3 gives the full variable domain: DAGVTQSPTHLIKTRGQQVTLRCSPKSGHDTVSWYQQALGQGPQFIFQYYEEEERQRGNFPDRFSGHQFPNYSSELNVNALLLGDSALYLCASTHSRYEQFFGPGTRLTVL.